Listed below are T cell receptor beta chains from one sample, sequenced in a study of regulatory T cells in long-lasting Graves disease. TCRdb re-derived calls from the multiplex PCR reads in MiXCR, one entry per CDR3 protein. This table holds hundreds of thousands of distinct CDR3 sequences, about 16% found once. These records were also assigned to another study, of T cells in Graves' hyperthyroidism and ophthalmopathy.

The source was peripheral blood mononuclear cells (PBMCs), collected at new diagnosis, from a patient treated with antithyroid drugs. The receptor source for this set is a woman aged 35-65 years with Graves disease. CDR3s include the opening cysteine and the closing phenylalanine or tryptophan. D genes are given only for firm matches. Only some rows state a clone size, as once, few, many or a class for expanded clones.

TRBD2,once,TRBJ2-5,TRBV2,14,TGTGCCAGCAGACTTACTAGCGGTCGGAAGACCCAGTACTTC,CASRLTSGRKTQYF
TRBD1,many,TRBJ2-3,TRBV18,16,TGTGCCAGCTCACCACGAGGACAGGGCATCACAGATACGCAGTATTTT,CASSPRGQGITDTQYF
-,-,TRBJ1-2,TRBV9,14,TGTGCCAGCAGCGTAGTCGGGGATGGGGTTGGCTACACCTTC,CASSVVGDGVGYTF
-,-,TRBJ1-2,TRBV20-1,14,TGCAGTGCCCCGAGCAGGGTCAAGAATGATGGCTACACCTTC,CSAPSRVKNDGYTF
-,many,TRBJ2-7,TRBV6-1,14,TGTGCCAGCAGTATAGGGCAGGACTCCTACGAGCAGTACTTC,CASSIGQDSYEQYF
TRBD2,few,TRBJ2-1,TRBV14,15,TGTGCCAGCAGCCAACCCCTAGCGGGGTACAATGAGCAGTTCTTC,CASSQPLAGYNEQFF
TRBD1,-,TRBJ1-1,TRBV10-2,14,TGCGCCAGCAGTGGCCGAGACAGGGACACTGAAGCTTTCTTT,CASSGRDRDTEAFF
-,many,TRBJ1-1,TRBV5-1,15,TGCGCCAGCAGCTCTCAACCTGGGGGGAACACTGAAGCTTTCTTT,CASSSQPGGNTEAFF
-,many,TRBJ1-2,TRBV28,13,TGTGCCACCAATCGGGGGGGGAAGGGAGGCTACACCTTC,CATNRGGKGGYTF
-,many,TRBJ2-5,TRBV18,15,TGTGCCAGCTCACCACTCCCAGGGGAGGAGGAGACCCAGTACTTC,CASSPLPGEEETQYF
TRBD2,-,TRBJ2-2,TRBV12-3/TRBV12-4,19,TGTGCCAGCAGTTTACCTAGCGGGGGGACCCCCGCGAACACCGGGGAGCTGTTTTTT,CASSLPSGGTPANTGELFF
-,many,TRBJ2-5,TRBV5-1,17,TGCGCCAGCAGCTTGAGGCCAGCGACAGGTCTAAAAGAGACCCAGTACTTC,CASSLRPATGLKETQYF
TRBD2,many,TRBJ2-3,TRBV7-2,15,TGTGCCAGCAGCTTAGTAGCGGGAATCACAGATACGCAGTATTTT,CASSLVAGITDTQYF
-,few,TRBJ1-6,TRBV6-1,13,TGTGCCAGCAGGGGGGCCGTGGGTTCACCCCTCCACTTT,CASRGAVGSPLHF
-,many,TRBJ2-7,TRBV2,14,TGTGCCAGCAGTGATTCGTCCCCCTGGGGCGAGCAGTACTTC,CASSDSSPWGEQYF
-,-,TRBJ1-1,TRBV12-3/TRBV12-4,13,TGTGCCAGCAGTTTAATGGAGGGAACTGAAGCTTTCTTT,CASSLMEGTEAFF
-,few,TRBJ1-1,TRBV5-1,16,TGTGCCAGCAGCCCGAATGGGGCCCTCCTGAACACTGAAGCTTTCTTT,CASSPNGALLNTEAFF
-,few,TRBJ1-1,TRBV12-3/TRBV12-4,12,TGTGCCAGCAGTTCGCGGGACATTGAAGCTTTCTTT,CASSSRDIEAFF
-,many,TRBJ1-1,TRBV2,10,TGTGCCAGCACTTCGGGGAAAGCTTTCTTT,CASTSGKAFF
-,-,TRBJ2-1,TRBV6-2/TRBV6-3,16,TGTGCCAGCAGTTACGTTTCATCGCCCGCCGTCAATGAGCAGTTCTTC,CASSYVSSPAVNEQFF
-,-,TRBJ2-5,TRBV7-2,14,TGTGCCAGCAGCCCGATCTCGGTCCAAGAGACCCAGTACTTC,CASSPISVQETQYF
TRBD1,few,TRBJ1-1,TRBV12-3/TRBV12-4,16,TGTGCCAGCAGGATCCTCCGACAGGGGTTATACACTGAAGCTTTCTTT,CASRILRQGLYTEAFF
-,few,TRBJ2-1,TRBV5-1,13,TGCGCCAGCAGCTTGGATATGGGTTGGGAGCAGTTCTTC,CASSLDMGWEQFF
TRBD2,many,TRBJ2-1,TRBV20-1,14,TGCAGGGCGGGTGCGGGGGGTTCCTACAATGAGCAGTTCTTC,CRAGAGGSYNEQFF
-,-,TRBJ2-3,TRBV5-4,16,TGTGCCAGCAGCTTGGTTACTGCCCAATCCACAGATACGCAGTATTTT,CASSLVTAQSTDTQYF
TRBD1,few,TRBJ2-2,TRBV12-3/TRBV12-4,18,TGTGCCAGCAGCTCCGGGACAGGGGGCGCCCCGAGCACCGGGGAGCTGTTTTTT,CASSSGTGGAPSTGELFF
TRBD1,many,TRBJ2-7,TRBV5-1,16,TGCGCCAGCAGCTTGGAGGCGGGGGACAGGGGTACGACGCAGTACTTC,CASSLEAGDRGTTQYF
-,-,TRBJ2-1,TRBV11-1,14,TGTGCCACGAACTCTGATCCCTCCGTAGGTGAGCAGTTCTTC,CATNSDPSVGEQFF
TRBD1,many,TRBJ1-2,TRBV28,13,TGTGCCCTCGGACAGGGGGGGGACTATGGCTACACCTTC,CALGQGGDYGYTF
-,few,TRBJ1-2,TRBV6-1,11,TGTGCCAGCAGCCGAGGACAGCTCTACACCTTC,CASSRGQLYTF
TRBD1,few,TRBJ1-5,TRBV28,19,TGTGCCAGCAGTCCGTATCCCGGGACAGGGACATATAGCAATCAGCCCCAGCATTTT,CASSPYPGTGTYSNQPQHF
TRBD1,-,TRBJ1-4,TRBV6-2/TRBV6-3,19,TGCGCCAGCAGTGAGTCGGGGGGGACAGGGGCCACGGAACGTGAAAAACTGTTTTTT,CASSESGGTGATEREKLFF
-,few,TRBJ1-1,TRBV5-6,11,TGTGCCAGCAGCCTGCAAGCGGAAGCTTTCTTT,CASSLQAEAFF
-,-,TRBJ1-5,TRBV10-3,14,TGTGCCATCAGCGGCTCGGGGGGGGATCAGCCCCAGCATTTT,CAISGSGGDQPQHF
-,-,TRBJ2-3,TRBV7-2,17,TGTGCCAGCAGCCTAACCGGGACCCTAAACAGCGGAGATACGCAGTATTTT,CASSLTGTLNSGDTQYF
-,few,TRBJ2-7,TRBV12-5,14,TGTGCTAGTGCCCCGGACATTGCATTTTACGAGCAGTACTTC,CASAPDIAFYEQYF
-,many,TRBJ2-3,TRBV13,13,TGTGCCAGCAGCTTACCAGCAACAGATACGCAGTATTTT,CASSLPATDTQYF
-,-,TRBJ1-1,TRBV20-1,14,TGCAGTGCGGCTCCGGGGGCACCGAACACTGAAGCTTTCTTT,CSAAPGAPNTEAFF
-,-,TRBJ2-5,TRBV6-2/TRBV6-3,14,TGTGCCAGCAGCGACGGACTATTCCAAGAGACCCAGTACTTC,CASSDGLFQETQYF
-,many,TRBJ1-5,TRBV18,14,TGTGCCAGCTCACCGGACTGGTCCAATCAGCCCCAGCATTTT,CASSPDWSNQPQHF
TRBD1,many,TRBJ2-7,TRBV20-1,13,TGCAGTGCTTTGACAGGGCCGGAGGACGAGCAGTACTTC,CSALTGPEDEQYF
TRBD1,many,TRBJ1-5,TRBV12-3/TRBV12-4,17,TGTGCCAGCAGACCGGGACAGGGCCTATATGGCAATCAGCCCCAGCATTTT,CASRPGQGLYGNQPQHF
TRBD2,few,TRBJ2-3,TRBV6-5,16,TGTGCCAGCAGTTCCCAAAGGCGGGGGGGCCCAGATACGCAGTATTTT,CASSSQRRGGPDTQYF
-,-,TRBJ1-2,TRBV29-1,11,TGCAGCGTCCCCGTAGACTATGGCTACACCTTC,CSVPVDYGYTF
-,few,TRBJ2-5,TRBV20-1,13,TGCAGCCCCTCGGACGGGTACCAAGAGACCCAGTACTTC,CSPSDGYQETQYF
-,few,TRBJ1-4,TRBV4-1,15,TGCGCCAGCAGCCAAGATGCGACAGTTAATGAAAAACTGTTTTTT,CASSQDATVNEKLFF
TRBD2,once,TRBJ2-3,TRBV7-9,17,TGTGCCAGCAGCTCCCAACTAGCGGGGGGGCGAGCAGATACGCAGTATTTT,CASSSQLAGGRADTQYF